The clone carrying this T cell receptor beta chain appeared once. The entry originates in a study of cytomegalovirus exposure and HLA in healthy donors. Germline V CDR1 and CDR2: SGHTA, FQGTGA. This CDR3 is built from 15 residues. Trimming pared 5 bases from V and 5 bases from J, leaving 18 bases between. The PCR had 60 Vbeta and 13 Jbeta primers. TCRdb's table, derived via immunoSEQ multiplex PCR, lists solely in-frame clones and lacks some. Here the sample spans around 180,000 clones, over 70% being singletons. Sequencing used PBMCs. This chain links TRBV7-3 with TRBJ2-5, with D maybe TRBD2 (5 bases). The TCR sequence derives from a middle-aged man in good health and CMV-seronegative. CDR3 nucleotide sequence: TGTGCCAGCAGCCTCATGGCAGGAGCGGTGGAGACCCAGTACTTC. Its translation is CASSLMAGAVETQYF.